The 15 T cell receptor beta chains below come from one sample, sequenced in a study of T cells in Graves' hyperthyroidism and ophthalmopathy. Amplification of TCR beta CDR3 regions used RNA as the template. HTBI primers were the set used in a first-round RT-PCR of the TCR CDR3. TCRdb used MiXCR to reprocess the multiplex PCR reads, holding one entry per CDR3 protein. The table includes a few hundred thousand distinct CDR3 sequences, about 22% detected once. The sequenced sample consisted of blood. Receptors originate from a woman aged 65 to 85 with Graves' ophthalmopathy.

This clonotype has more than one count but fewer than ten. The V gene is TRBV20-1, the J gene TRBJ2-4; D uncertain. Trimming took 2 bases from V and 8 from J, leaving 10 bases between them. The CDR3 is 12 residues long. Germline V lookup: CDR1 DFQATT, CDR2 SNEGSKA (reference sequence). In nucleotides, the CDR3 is TGCAGTGCTAGAAAAGCAGATCACATTCAGTACTTC. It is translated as CSARKADHIQYF.

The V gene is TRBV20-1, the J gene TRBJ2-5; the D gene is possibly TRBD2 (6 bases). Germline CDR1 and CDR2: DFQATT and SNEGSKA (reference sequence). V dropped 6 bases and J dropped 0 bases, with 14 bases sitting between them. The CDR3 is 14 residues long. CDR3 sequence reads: CSARGLSYQETQYF. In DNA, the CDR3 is TGCAGTGCAAGGGGACTTTCGTACCAAGAGACCCAGTACTTC.

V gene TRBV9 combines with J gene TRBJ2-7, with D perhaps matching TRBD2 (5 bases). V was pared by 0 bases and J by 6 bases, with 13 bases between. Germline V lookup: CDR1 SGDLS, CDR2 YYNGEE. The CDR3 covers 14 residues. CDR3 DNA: TGTGCCAGCAGCGTAGGGGCAGAGAGCGGCGAGCAGTACTTC. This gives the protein CASSVGAESGEQYF.

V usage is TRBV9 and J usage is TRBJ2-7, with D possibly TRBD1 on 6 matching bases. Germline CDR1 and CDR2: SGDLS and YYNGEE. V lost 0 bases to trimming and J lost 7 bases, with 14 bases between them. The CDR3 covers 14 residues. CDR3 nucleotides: TGTGCCAGCAGCGTAGAACAGGGTGGAGGAGAGCAGTACTTC. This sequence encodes CASSVEQGGGEQYF.

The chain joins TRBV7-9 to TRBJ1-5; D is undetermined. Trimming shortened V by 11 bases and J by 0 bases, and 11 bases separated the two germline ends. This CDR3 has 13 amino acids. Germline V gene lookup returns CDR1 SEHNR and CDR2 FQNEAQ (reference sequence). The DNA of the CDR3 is TGTGCCGGTCCTCTGAATAGCAATCAGCCCCAGCATTTT. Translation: CAGPLNSNQPQHF.

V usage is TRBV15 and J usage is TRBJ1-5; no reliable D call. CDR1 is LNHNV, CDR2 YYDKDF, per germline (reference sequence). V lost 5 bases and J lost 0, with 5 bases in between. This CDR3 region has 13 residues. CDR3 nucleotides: TGTGCCACCAGCCGTCCTAGCAATCAGCCCCAGCATTTT. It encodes CATSRPSNQPQHF.

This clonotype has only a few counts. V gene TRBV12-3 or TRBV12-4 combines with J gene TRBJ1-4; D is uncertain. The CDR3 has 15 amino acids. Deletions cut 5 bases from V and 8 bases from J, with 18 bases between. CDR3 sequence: CASSNSGGLGEKLFF. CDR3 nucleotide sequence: TGTGCCAGCAGTAACTCAGGAGGATTAGGGGAAAAACTGTTTTTT.

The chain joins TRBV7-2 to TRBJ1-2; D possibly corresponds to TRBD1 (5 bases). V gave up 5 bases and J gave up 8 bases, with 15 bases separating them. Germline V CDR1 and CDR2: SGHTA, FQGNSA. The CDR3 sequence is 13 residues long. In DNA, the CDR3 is TGTGCCAGCAGCCCCCGGGGGACCCGGGGCTACACCTTC. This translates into CASSPRGTRGYTF.

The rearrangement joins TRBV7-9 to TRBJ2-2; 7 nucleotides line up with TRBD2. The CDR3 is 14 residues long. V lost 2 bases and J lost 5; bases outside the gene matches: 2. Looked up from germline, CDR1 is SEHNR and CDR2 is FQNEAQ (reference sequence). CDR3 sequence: CASSLLAATGELFF. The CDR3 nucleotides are TGTGCCAGCAGCTTACTAGCGGCGACCGGGGAGCTGTTTTTT.

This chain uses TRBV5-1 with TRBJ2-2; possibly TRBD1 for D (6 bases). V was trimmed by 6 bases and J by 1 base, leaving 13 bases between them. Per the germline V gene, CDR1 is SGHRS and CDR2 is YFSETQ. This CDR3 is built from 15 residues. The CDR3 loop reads CASNLGHVNTGELFF. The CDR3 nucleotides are TGCGCCAGCAACCTGGGACACGTGAACACCGGGGAGCTGTTTTTT.

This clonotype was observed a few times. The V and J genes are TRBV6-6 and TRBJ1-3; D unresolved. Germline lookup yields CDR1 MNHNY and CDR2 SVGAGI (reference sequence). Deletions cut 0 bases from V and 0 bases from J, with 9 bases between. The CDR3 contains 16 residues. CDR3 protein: CASSYSNRRSGNTIYF. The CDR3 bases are TGTGCCAGCAGTTACTCGAACAGACGCTCTGGAAACACCATATATTTT.

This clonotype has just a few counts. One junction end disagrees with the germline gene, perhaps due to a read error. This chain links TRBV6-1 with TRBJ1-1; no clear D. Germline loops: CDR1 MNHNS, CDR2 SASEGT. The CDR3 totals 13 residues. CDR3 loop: CATSLGRITEAFF. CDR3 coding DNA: TGTGCCACCAGTTTGGGGAGAATCACTGAAGCTTTCTTT.

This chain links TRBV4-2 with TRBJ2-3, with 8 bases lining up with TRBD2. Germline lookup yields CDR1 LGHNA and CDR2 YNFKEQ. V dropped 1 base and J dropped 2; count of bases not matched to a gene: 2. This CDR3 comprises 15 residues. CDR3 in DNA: TGTGCCAGCAGCCAAGTTAGCGGGATCACAGATACGCAGTATTTT. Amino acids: CASSQVSGITDTQYF.

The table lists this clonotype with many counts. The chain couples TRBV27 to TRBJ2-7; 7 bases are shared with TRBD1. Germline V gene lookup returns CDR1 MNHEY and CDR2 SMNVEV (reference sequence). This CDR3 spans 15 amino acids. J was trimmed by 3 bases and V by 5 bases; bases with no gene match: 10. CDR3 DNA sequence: TGTGCCAGCAGTCCCCAGACAGGGTTTGTCTACGAGCAGTACTTC. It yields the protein CASSPQTGFVYEQYF.

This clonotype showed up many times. The CDR3 DNA follows: TGTGCCAGCAGTCCGTGGGTTAGCGGGATGCGGGAGCAGTACTTC. This gives the protein CASSPWVSGMREQYF. The chain has TRBV28 and TRBJ2-7; TRBD2 aligns across 8 bases. V shed 5 bases, J shed 7 bases, and the junction held 13 bases outside the gene matches. From germline, CDR1 is MDHEN and CDR2 SYDVKM. CDR3 length: 15 amino acids.